This paragraph reports one T cell receptor (beta chain). Its cognate antigen is unknown. Trimming removed 0 bases from V and 7 bases from J, with 13 bases in between. The germline gives CDR1 SGHNT, CDR2 YYREEE (reference sequence). The CDR3 consists of 14 residues. This sample is drawn from a study of glioma-infiltrating T cells after dendritic cell vaccination. Findings and caveats of the study: Survival was not directly related to TCR clonality in these patients.

This table comes from immunoSEQ multiplex PCR, and its TCRdb copy is limited to in-frame clones, with some not included. The data hold 30,000 to 40,000 clones, with approximately 80% observed a single time. Isocitrate dehydrogenase mutation was absent in all glioblastoma patients. This receptor was obtained from a human donor with glioblastoma. The sequencing used blood, collected before dendritic cell vaccination. The chain links TRBV5-4 to TRBJ1-2; no reliable D call. The CDR3 DNA reads TGTGCCAGCAGCTTGGCCGCCCTACTTGGTGGCTACACCTTC. This sequence encodes CASSLAALLGGYTF.